This T cell receptor (beta chain) was retrieved from a study of blood T cell repertoires in COVID-19. Study overall: The United States, Italy and Spain provided the acute and convalescent COVID-19 samples. Sources were T cells, B-cell-depleted T cells, or PBMCs; the material itself was cDNA or gDNA.

Original processing notes: Estimation of nucleated cell counts relied on the amplification of reference gene primers. The protocol was immunoSEQ multiplex PCR, while the TCRdb copy is restricted to in-frame clones and leaves out a portion. The D gene and trimming were derived from the DNA, and the V and J assignments and clone size from that table. This table holds approximately 89,000 clones, over 90% found once. The length of the CDR3 is 13 residues. Germline V gene data show CDR1 as LGHNT and CDR2 as FRNRAP. Between the trimmed V and J ends, which lost 1 base and 4 bases, there was a span of 7 bases.

This receptor was obtained from a human donor with active COVID-19. The donor label of this sample is uncertain. Specimen: peripheral blood. V gene TRBV12-5 combines with J gene TRBJ2-5; the D is unclear. The chain's CDR3 is CASGLGLSETQYF. The CDR3 DNA is TGTGCTAGTGGTTTGGGACTTTCAGAGACCCAGTACTTC. The whole variable domain, filled in from reference TRBV12-5 and TRBJ2-5, reads DARVTQTPRHKVTEMGQEVTMRCQPILGHNTVFWYRQTMMQGLELLAYFRNRAPLDDSGMPKDRFSAEMPDATLATLKIQPSEPRDSAVYFCASGLGLSETQYFGPGTRLLVL.